This TCR beta chain was documented in a study of cytomegalovirus exposure and HLA in healthy donors. CDR3 size: 16 residues. The V gene's germline CDR1 is LGHNA and CDR2 YSLEER. Trimming stripped 4 bases from V and 0 bases from J, with 15 bases between. The PCR employed 60 Vbeta primers together with 13 Jbeta primers. Produced via immunoSEQ multiplex PCR; TCRdb's table is partial and in-frame only. The sample lists 150,000 to 200,000 clones, 78% occurring once. Specimen: PBMCs. This receptor was identified in a woman aged 40 to 50 in good health and CMV-seropositive. V is TRBV4-3 and J is TRBJ1-2; possibly TRBD1 for D (5 bases). CDR3 bases: TGCGCCAGCAGCCCGACTCTGACAGTTCCTAACTATGGCTACACCTTC. This gives the protein CASSPTLTVPNYGYTF.